This T cell receptor beta chain was documented in a study of blood T cell repertoires in COVID-19. Whole-study context: Collection of acute and convalescent COVID-19 samples took place in the United States, Italy and Spain. The analysed material was cDNA or gDNA that came from T cells, B-cell-depleted T cells, or PBMCs.

This CDR3 contains 14 residues. Between the trimmed V and J ends, which lost 3 bases and 7 bases, there was a span of 13 bases. From germline, CDR1 is LNHDA and CDR2 SQIVND (reference sequence). Assay: immunoSEQ multiplex PCR; the TCRdb copy retains only in-frame clones and omits some. The repertoire has about 530,000 clones, roughly 91% of them found once; the top ten carry around 7.8%. Enrolment of Seattle patients took place during active infection, and they were followed longitudinally. The TCR sequence derives from a woman between 45 and 65 years old with COVID-19, enrolled during active disease. The sample comprised peripheral blood. This rearrangement joins TRBV19 to TRBJ1-5; D remains unclear. Here the CDR3 reads CASSIAPSRQPQHF. CDR3 sequence (DNA): TGTGCCAGTAGTATTGCGCCTTCGCGGCAGCCCCAGCATTTT. Full variable domain (rest looked up from reference TRBV19 and TRBJ1-5): DGGITQSPKYLFRKEGQNVTLSCEQNLNHDAMYWYRQDPGQGLRLIYYSQIVNDFQKGDIAEGYSVSREKKESFPLTVTSAQKNPTAFYLCASSIAPSRQPQHFGDGTRLSIL.